The present T cell receptor beta chain was sequenced within a study of cytomegalovirus exposure and HLA in healthy donors. Study-wide results and caveats: Reports indicated that the classifier achieved high specificity and sensitivity in diagnosing cytomegalovirus status.

Regarding this clone: Its cognate antigen is unknown.

The CDR3 length is 16 residues. From germline, CDR1 is SGDLS and CDR2 YYNGEE. Trimming removed 0 bases from V and 2 bases from J, with 14 bases in between. Primers: 60 Vbeta forward and 13 Jbeta reverse. Profiled with immunoSEQ multiplex PCR; TCRdb holds only in-frame clones, not every one. This listing includes just under 65,000 clones. The TCR was taken from a boy aged 10-17 years in good health and CMV-seronegative. The genes are TRBV9 and TRBJ1-1; D is ambiguous. The sequenced material came from PBMCs. CDR3 in amino acids: CASSVEGKRANTEAFF. Written as DNA, the CDR3 is TGTGCCAGCAGCGTAGAGGGTAAGAGGGCCAACACTGAAGCTTTCTTT.